This is a list of T cell receptor beta chains from one sample in a study of beta chain features in type 1 diabetes. The method was immunoSEQ multiplex PCR; TCRdb's version includes in-frame clones alone and lacks a portion of them. In the table there are 100,000 to 150,000 clones, approximately 10% of which are singletons. The specimen sequenced was central memory CD4+ T cells from blood. The receptors originated from a man aged 30-40 years with type 1 diabetes. Both conserved end residues are part of each CDR3. The D gene is left open where the match is weak. Only some rows state a clone size, as once, few, many or a class for expanded clones.

size	D	J	V	DNA	CDR3
few	.	TRBJ2-6	TRBV5-6	TGTGCCAGCAGCCCCAGGGATTCCAACGTCCTGACTTTC	CASSPRDSNVLTF
few	TRBD1	TRBJ2-5	TRBV6-1	TGTGCCAGCATCCAGGACAGGGGGCAGGAGACCCAGTACTTC	CASIQDRGQETQYF
few	TRBD1	TRBJ1-5	TRBV28	TGTGCCAGCAGTTTTCCCCCCATCCGGGACAGGGATAAAAGAGGCAATCAGCCCCAGCATTTT	CASSFPPIRDRDKRGNQPQHF
many	.	TRBJ2-1	TRBV2	TGTGCCAGCAGTCCAAGTCTTGGCGAGCAGTTCTTC	CASSPSLGEQFF
.	TRBD1	TRBJ1-1	TRBV9	TGTGCCAGCGGCACTACAGGGGGCACTGAAGCTTTCTTT	CASGTTGGTEAFF
few	.	TRBJ2-1	TRBV5-1	TGCGCCAGCAGCTCGGACACCGGCGGCTCCTACAATGAGCAGTTCTTC	CASSSDTGGSYNEQFF
.	TRBD1	TRBJ1-1	TRBV4-3	TGCGCCAGCAGCCAAGACCCCGGGACAGGGGACACTGAAGCTTTCTTT	CASSQDPGTGDTEAFF
.	.	TRBJ2-3	TRBV5-6	TGTGCCAGCAGCTCGTCCCGTAATTGGCAACGCACAGATACGCAGTATTTT	CASSSSRNWQRTDTQYF
few	TRBD1	TRBJ2-7	TRBV30	TGTGCCTGGAGTCGACTGGGACAGGGGTCCCACGAGCAGTACTTC	CAWSRLGQGSHEQYF
.	TRBD1	TRBJ1-4	TRBV11-3	TGTGCCAGCAGCAACGGGACAGATCCGAATGAAAAACTGTTTTTT	CASSNGTDPNEKLFF
.	.	TRBJ1-1	TRBV5-1	TGCGCCAGCAGGGCTTTGACGGGAGCGAACACTGAAGCTTTCTTT	CASRALTGANTEAFF
.	.	TRBJ1-1	TRBV7-9	TGTGCCAGCGAGGCCCAGGGGAGCACTGAAGCTTTCTTT	CASEAQGSTEAFF
few	TRBD1	TRBJ2-2	TRBV11-2	TGTGCCAGCAGCGTTACCGGGACAGGGAAGGAGCTGTTTTTT	CASSVTGTGKELFF
.	.	TRBJ1-5	TRBV7-9	TGTGCCAGCAGCTCGCAGGGAACCACGGAGCCCCAGCATTTT	CASSSQGTTEPQHF
.	TRBD1	TRBJ2-3	TRBV4-2	TGTGCCAGCAGCCAAGAAGGGGACAGTAGCACAGATACGCAGTATTTT	CASSQEGDSSTDTQYF
few	TRBD2	TRBJ2-7	TRBV19	TGTGCCAGTAGTCAAAGCGGGGGGGAATTCTCCGAGCAGTACTTC	CASSQSGGEFSEQYF
few	TRBD1	TRBJ1-6	TRBV28	TGTGCCAGCAGTAGCTTACAGGGGATACGATCACCCCTCCACTTT	CASSSLQGIRSPLHF
few	TRBD2	TRBJ2-1	TRBV7-2	TGTGCCAGCAGCTTTGGGGATAGCGGGGGTTACAATGAGCAGTTCTTC	CASSFGDSGGYNEQFF
.	TRBD2	TRBJ2-5	TRBV6-1	TGTGCCAGTTCCGAGCGGGGTTCGGGGTGGACCCAGTACTTC	CASSERGSGWTQYF
.	TRBD1	TRBJ2-3	TRBV7-2	TGTGCCAGCAGCTCGGGACAGGGAGATACGCAGTATTTT	CASSSGQGDTQYF
few	.	TRBJ1-1	TRBV7-9	TGTGCCAGCAGCTTAGATGGAGGGGACACTGAAGCTTTCTTT	CASSLDGGDTEAFF
few	.	TRBJ1-1	TRBV7-2	TGTGCCAGCAGCTCCGCGGGGAGTCGTCCAGCTTTCTTT	CASSSAGSRPAFF
.	.	TRBJ2-1	TRBV11-2	TGTGCCAGCAGCCTATCATCCCATGAGCAGTTCTTC	CASSLSSHEQFF
few	.	TRBJ1-5	TRBV30	TGTGCCTGGAGTGGGAGGGATGATCAGCCCCAGCATTTT	CAWSGRDDQPQHF
few	TRBD1	TRBJ2-7	TRBV6-5	TGTGCCAGCAAAAGACAGGGGTTCTTATACGAGCAGTACTTC	CASKRQGFLYEQYF
.	.	TRBJ1-5	TRBV19	TGTGCCAGTAGAACCGCGGCCTTCAATGGGCCCCAGCATTTT	CASRTAAFNGPQHF
.	.	TRBJ1-5	TRBV19	TGTGCCAGTAGTATCGACAGCTTCCAGCCCCAGCATTTT	CASSIDSFQPQHF
few	TRBD2	TRBJ2-5	TRBV30	TGTGCCTGGGACCCAGCGGGGGGCATTGAGACCCAGTACTTC	CAWDPAGGIETQYF
few	.	TRBJ2-1	TRBV10-2	TGCGCCAGCAGTGGCAGAGGGCGGAATGAGCAGTTCTTC	CASSGRGRNEQFF
.	.	TRBJ2-5	TRBV27	TGTGCCAGCAGGATAACAGGGCAAGAGACCCAGTACTTC	CASRITGQETQYF
.	TRBD1	TRBJ2-5	TRBV5-4	TGTGCCAGCAGCCCGAGAGGGGGCGGACAAGAGACCCAGTACTTC	CASSPRGGGQETQYF
.	.	TRBJ1-4	TRBV19	TGTGCCAGTACAGTGACGGCAGGAGAAAAACTGTTTTTT	CASTVTAGEKLFF
few	TRBD2	TRBJ2-5	TRBV5-1	TGCGCCAGTGGAAACATGGGAGGGGAAGAGACCCAGTACTTC	CASGNMGGEETQYF
few	.	TRBJ1-2	TRBV4-1	TGTGCCAGCAGCCAAGAAGAGACAGCCGATGGCTACACCTTC	CASSQEETADGYTF
.	.	TRBJ1-5	TRBV6-1	TGTGCCAGCAGTGAAGACCCGAGCGGCAATCAGCCCCAGCATTTT	CASSEDPSGNQPQHF
.	.	TRBJ2-3	TRBV6-5	TGTGCCAGCAGGGGCGACAGCCGCACAGATACGCAGTATTTT	CASRGDSRTDTQYF
few	TRBD2	TRBJ2-3	TRBV29-1	TGCAGCGTTGTAGCGGGGGAACGCACAGATACGCAGTATTTT	CSVVAGERTDTQYF
.	.	TRBJ1-1	TRBV5-1	TGCGCCAGCAGCTCTAACAGGAAGGGTACTGAAGCTTTCTTT	CASSSNRKGTEAFF
.	TRBD1	TRBJ1-6	TRBV4-2	TGTGCCAGCAGCCAAGTATTGAATGGACAGGGCGACAATTCACCCCTCCACTTT	CASSQVLNGQGDNSPLHF
few	.	TRBJ2-3	TRBV18	TGTGCCAGCTCACCCGGGAGAGATACGCAGTATTTT	CASSPGRDTQYF
few	.	TRBJ2-7	TRBV7-9	TGTGCCAGCGGAAAGAGCGGCGGCGGAAGCTCCTACGAGCAGTACTTC	CASGKSGGGSSYEQYF
.	.	TRBJ2-2	TRBV9	TGTGCCAGCAGCGTTGGGGGGGCAAACACCGGGGAGCTGTTTTTT	CASSVGGANTGELFF
few	.	TRBJ1-4	TRBV4-2	TGTGCCAGCAGCCAGGACAGAGAAAAACTGTTTTTT	CASSQDREKLFF
.	TRBD2	TRBJ2-2	TRBV18	TGTGCCAGCCGACCAGCTAGCGGGGGGGCCTCAGTCCGCACCGGGGAGCTGTTTTTT	CASRPASGGASVRTGELFF
few	.	TRBJ1-4	TRBV7-9	TGTGCCAGCAGAGACAGTCCAAATGAAAAACTGTTTTTT	CASRDSPNEKLFF